These T cell receptor beta chains were read from a single sample in a study of T cell responses to AZD1222 COVID-19 vaccine. The protocol was immunoSEQ multiplex PCR, while the TCRdb copy is restricted to in-frame clones and leaves out a portion. The sample records approximately 110,000 clones, 70% to 90% being singletons. This specimen consisted of peripheral blood, obtained 28 days after the second AZD1222 dose. Receptor source: an adult who received the AZD1222 COVID-19 vaccine. Both conserved end residues are part of each CDR3. The D gene is left open where the match is weak. A row's size may be missing; if present it is once, few, many or a size class.

J gene	V gene	D gene	clone size	CDR3 DNA	CDR3 protein
TRBJ2-1	TRBV11-3	TRBD2	NA	TGTGCCAGCAGCTTGACTAGCGGTAATGAGCAGTTCTTC	CASSLTSGNEQFF
TRBJ1-3	TRBV30	NA	NA	TGTGCCTGGAGTGTAGCGCGTCAGGGAGGAAACACCATATATTTT	CAWSVARQGGNTIYF
TRBJ2-1	TRBV6-5	TRBD1	NA	TGTGCCAGCAGTTACTCGGGACAGGGGGCCTATGAGCAGTTCTTC	CASSYSGQGAYEQFF
TRBJ1-1	TRBV5-1	TRBD1	NA	TGCGCCAGCAGCCAGAATGGACAGGGAACTGAAGCTTTCTTT	CASSQNGQGTEAFF
TRBJ2-1	TRBV19	NA	once	TGTGCCAGTAGCTCGACTAACTACAATGAGCAGTTCTTC	CASSSTNYNEQFF
TRBJ2-4	TRBV3-1/TRBV3-2	NA	NA	TGTGCCAGCAGCCAAGTAAGAGGGTTGTCCAAAAACATTCAGTACTTC	CASSQVRGLSKNIQYF
TRBJ1-2	TRBV12-3/TRBV12-4	NA	NA	TGTGCCAGCAGTTTAACGTCCTATGGCTACACCTTC	CASSLTSYGYTF
TRBJ2-4	TRBV4-2	TRBD1	NA	TGTGCCAGCAGTCTCGGACAGGGAGCCAAAAACATTCAGTACTTC	CASSLGQGAKNIQYF
TRBJ2-2	TRBV5-4	NA	NA	TGTGCCAGCAGCTTGGGGGGAGGCACCGGGGAGCTGTTTTTT	CASSLGGGTGELFF
TRBJ1-1	TRBV4-2	TRBD1	NA	TGTGCCAGTAGCCGGCAAGCTTCGGAAGGGACAGCGAACACTGAAGCTTTCTTT	CASSRQASEGTANTEAFF